Listed below are T cell receptor beta chains from one sample, sequenced in a study of blood T cells in healthy people across ages. TCRdb recomputed calls from the 5' RACE reads with MiXCR, one row per CDR3 protein. The sample has fewer than 600,000 distinct CDR3 sequences, about 25% seen once; the top ten hold approximately 4%. These data also formed part of another study, on T cells of mothers and their children.

The sequencing sample was made of blood. The receptors were gathered from a boy aged 2-15 years in good health. Both conserved end residues are part of each CDR3. The D gene is left open where the match is weak. Only some rows state a clone size, as once, few, many or a class for expanded clones.

abundance	j_gene	d_gene	v_gene	CDR3aa	CDR3nt
NA	TRBJ2-7	TRBD1	TRBV29-1	CSAWTGLEQYF	TGCAGCGCCTGGACAGGGCTCGAGCAGTACTTC
many	TRBJ2-5	TRBD1	TRBV5-1	CASSLTGGGETQYF	TGCGCCAGCAGCTTGACAGGGGGAGGAGAGACCCAGTACTTC
NA	TRBJ2-2	NA	TRBV27	CASSPMPVGELFF	TGTGCCAGCAGCCCCATGCCAGTCGGGGAGCTGTTTTTT
NA	TRBJ1-1	TRBD1	TRBV5-1	CASSRQGLNTEAFF	TGCGCCAGCAGCCGACAGGGGCTGAACACTGAAGCTTTCTTT
few	TRBJ2-1	NA	TRBV18	CASSPPSADEQFF	TGTGCCAGCTCACCACCTAGCGCGGATGAGCAGTTCTTC
NA	TRBJ2-5	NA	TRBV6-6	CASRKGSSRTETQYF	TGTGCCAGCAGGAAGGGGAGTTCGCGGACCGAGACCCAGTACTTC
NA	TRBJ1-2	NA	TRBV30	CAWSVGALSGYTF	TGTGCCTGGAGTGTGGGGGCGTTGAGTGGCTACACCTTC
few	TRBJ2-7	TRBD1	TRBV29-1	CSVTTPDRGNGYEQYF	TGCAGCGTTACAACGCCGGACAGGGGGAATGGCTACGAGCAGTACTTC
few	TRBJ2-7	TRBD2	TRBV12-3/TRBV12-4	CASTSGLADPYEQYF	TGTGCCAGCACCTCCGGACTAGCGGACCCCTACGAGCAGTACTTC
once	TRBJ1-2	TRBD1	TRBV5-1	CASSSTGQGESKGYTF	TGCGCCAGCAGCTCGACGGGACAGGGAGAAAGTAAAGGCTACACCTTC
NA	TRBJ1-1	NA	TRBV20-1	CSARQDGNTEAFF	TGCAGTGCTAGACAAGACGGGAACACTGAAGCTTTCTTT
few	TRBJ1-2	NA	TRBV5-1	CASSLGNREDYGYTF	TGCGCCAGCAGCTTGGGTAACAGGGAGGACTATGGCTACACCTTC
NA	TRBJ2-7	TRBD2	TRBV20-1	CSARGDRGDGYEQYF	TGCAGTGCTAGAGGAGATCGGGGGGATGGATACGAGCAGTACTTC
NA	TRBJ2-4	TRBD1	TRBV2	CASRDGQGGNIQYF	TGTGCCAGCAGGGACGGACAGGGTGGAAACATTCAGTACTTC
once	TRBJ2-5	NA	TRBV20-1	CSAEMGFYQETQYF	TGCAGTGCTGAGATGGGGTTTTACCAAGAGACCCAGTACTTC
NA	TRBJ2-7	NA	TRBV7-9	CASSSLAQPYEQYF	TGTGCCAGCAGCTCTTTAGCTCAGCCCTACGAGCAGTACTTC
NA	TRBJ2-4	NA	TRBV28	CASSFTGASGKNIQYF	TGTGCCAGCAGTTTTACGGGGGCTAGCGGCAAAAACATTCAGTACTTC
NA	TRBJ2-5	TRBD2	TRBV27	CASSYPGGRGGDIQETQYF	TGTGCCAGCAGTTACCCGGGGGGGCGCGGCGGGGATATCCAAGAGACCCAGTACTTC
NA	TRBJ1-1	NA	TRBV12-3/TRBV12-4	CASSFVARVNTEAFF	TGTGCCAGCAGTTTTGTAGCCCGTGTCAACACTGAAGCTTTCTTT
few	TRBJ2-1	TRBD1	TRBV9	CASSVTGGYRGDEQFF	TGTGCCAGCAGCGTAACAGGGGGCTACCGAGGGGATGAGCAGTTCTTC
few	TRBJ2-7	TRBD1	TRBV7-9	CASSLGQGETYEQYF	TGTGCCAGCAGCTTAGGTCAGGGGGAGACCTACGAGCAGTACTTC
NA	TRBJ2-1	NA	TRBV12-3/TRBV12-4	CASSTSYEQFF	TGTGCCAGCAGTACTAGCTATGAGCAGTTCTTC
NA	TRBJ2-7	NA	TRBV20-1	CSARVSSVEQYF	TGCAGTGCTAGAGTGTCTAGCGTGGAGCAGTACTTC
NA	TRBJ2-3	NA	TRBV21-1	CASVPGGTDTQYF	TGTGCCAGTGTCCCCGGGGGCACAGATACGCAGTATTTT
NA	TRBJ2-1	NA	TRBV5-1	CASSLNGGWQFF	TGCGCCAGCAGCTTGAACGGGGGCTGGCAGTTCTTC
NA	TRBJ2-7	NA	TRBV7-9	CASSHLGGASASEQYF	TGTGCCAGCAGCCACCTGGGCGGGGCTAGCGCAAGCGAGCAGTACTTC
few	TRBJ1-2	NA	TRBV3-1	CASSQAIADWTNYGYTF	TGTGCCAGCAGCCAAGCGATCGCAGACTGGACTAACTATGGCTACACCTTC
few	TRBJ2-1	NA	TRBV11-2	CASSLRLAPSPYNEQFF	TGTGCCAGCAGCTTACGGCTAGCGCCCTCGCCCTACAATGAGCAGTTCTTC
few	TRBJ1-3	NA	TRBV7-9	CASSPGVPGNTIYF	TGTGCCAGCAGCCCGGGGGTACCTGGAAACACCATATATTTT
NA	TRBJ1-2	NA	TRBV2	CASSGSPWRGKYGYTF	TGTGCCAGCAGCGGTTCCCCCTGGAGAGGGAAGTATGGCTACACCTTC
NA	TRBJ2-5	NA	TRBV15	CATSRARLFQETQYF	TGTGCCACCAGCAGGGCCCGGCTATTCCAAGAGACCCAGTACTTC
NA	TRBJ2-5	TRBD1	TRBV27	CASSFGPQGAETQYF	TGTGCCAGCAGTTTCGGTCCCCAGGGGGCAGAGACCCAGTACTTC
few	TRBJ2-1	TRBD2	TRBV28	CASSLRTSGGRNEQFF	TGTGCCAGCAGTTTACGGACTAGCGGGGGGAGGAATGAGCAGTTCTTC
NA	TRBJ2-5	NA	TRBV9	CASSVGPGGETQYF	TGTGCCAGCAGCGTAGGTCCAGGGGGGGAGACCCAGTACTTC
NA	TRBJ1-6	NA	TRBV6-5	CASSSGTLRNSPLHF	TGTGCCAGCAGCTCAGGGACACTCCGGAATTCACCCCTCCACTTT
NA	TRBJ2-1	TRBD1	TRBV5-6	CASTGGAVPNEQFF	TGTGCCAGCACAGGGGGCGCGGTCCCCAATGAGCAGTTCTTC
few	TRBJ2-3	NA	TRBV21-1	CASSKGPGVTDTQYF	TGTGCCAGCAGCAAAGGTCCGGGGGTAACAGATACGCAGTATTTT
NA	TRBJ2-7	TRBD2	TRBV4-3	CASSQAYASGSYEQYF	TGCGCCAGCAGCCAAGCCTACGCTAGCGGGAGCTACGAGCAGTACTTC
many	TRBJ2-1	NA	TRBV5-1	CASSLGDTYNEQFF	TGCGCCAGCAGCTTGGGGGACACTTACAATGAGCAGTTCTTC
few	TRBJ2-3	TRBD2	TRBV6-4	CASSSGGSSDTQYF	TGTGCCAGCAGTAGCGGCGGGAGTTCAGATACGCAGTATTTT
NA	TRBJ1-1	NA	TRBV5-5	CASSFGTANTEAFF	TGTGCCAGCAGCTTTGGGACTGCCAACACTGAAGCTTTCTTT
few	TRBJ2-5	TRBD2	TRBV5-1	CASSLGGAELETQYF	TGCGCCAGCAGCCTCGGGGGGGCCGAATTAGAGACCCAGTACTTC
few	TRBJ2-3	NA	TRBV7-9	CASSRPGLRLSTDTQYF	TGTGCCAGCAGCCGACCGGGACTCCGCTTGAGCACAGATACGCAGTATTTT
NA	TRBJ2-1	TRBD2	TRBV6-1	CASRRTSGLVSYNEQFF	TGTGCCAGCAGGCGGACTAGCGGGCTCGTCTCCTACAATGAGCAGTTCTTC
NA	TRBJ2-1	NA	TRBV3-1	CASSLGPAPYNEQFF	TGTGCCAGCAGCTTGGGACCCGCGCCCTACAATGAGCAGTTCTTC